This T cell receptor beta chain is from a study of blood T cells in healthy people across ages. Study-level findings and limits: Older individuals had lower TCR beta diversity per million T cells (the decline was roughly linear). Long-lived donors had more naive CD4+ cells and higher diversity than aged donors.

A second PCR of about 7 to 12 cycles used a sample-barcoded 5' primer and a J-beta primer mix. MiXCR was run by TCRdb on the 5' RACE reads, yielding one entry per CDR3 protein. This sample has around 1,700,000 distinct CDR3 sequences; 25% to 30% occur once, and the top ten carry 7.7%. Per germline, CDR1 DFQATT and CDR2 SNEGSKA (reference sequence). The CDR3 has 15 amino acids. V shed 4 bases and J shed 1 base, with 15 bases lying between them. This clonotype was seen only once. Its antigen is as yet unknown. The draw of peripheral blood yielded approximately 10 milliliters from each donor. The TCR originated in a woman aged 25 to 39 in good health. Sequencing input: blood. The rearrangement links TRBV20-1 to TRBJ2-3; the D gene is possibly TRBD2 (6 bases). The CDR3 DNA is TGCAGTGCTATCCGACCGGGAGCGCGCACAGATACGCAGTATTTT. Amino acid sequence: CSAIRPGARTDTQYF.